These 10 T cell receptor beta chains were sequenced from one sample in a study of T cell responses to AZD1222 COVID-19 vaccine. Using immunoSEQ multiplex PCR, the repertoire was profiled, and TCRdb retains in-frame clones only, with some absent. The sample has 150,000 to 200,000 clones; 80% to 95% are singletons. Sequencing used peripheral blood, obtained on day 0 of AZD1222 vaccination. The receptor source for this set is an adult in good health.

The chain carries TRBV30 and TRBJ1-2; D uncertain. CDR3 length: 17 residues. Trimming removed 4 bases from V and 2 bases from J, with 23 bases in between. Germline CDR1 and CDR2: GTSNPN and SVGIG (reference sequence). CDR3 bases: TGTGCCTGGACCCCAAAGAGCCTAGGGTTCCGCAACTATGGCTACACCTTC. Encoded protein: CAWTPKSLGFRNYGYTF.

The gene calls are TRBV30 and TRBJ2-5; D remains unclear. The CDR3 runs 12 residues. Per germline, CDR1 GTSNPN and CDR2 SVGIG (reference sequence). Trimming pared 7 bases from V and 3 bases from J, leaving 12 bases between. The CDR3 nucleotides read TGTGCCTCCCTGGAGTCGGAAGAGACCCAGTACTTC. Its protein product is CASLESEETQYF.

This chain links TRBV19 with TRBJ2-7; 14 bases match TRBD2. In germline, CDR1 is LNHDA, CDR2 SQIVND (reference sequence). The CDR3 consists of 17 residues. The trim removed 5 bases at V and 2 bases at J, leaving 8 bases unmatched. CDR3 residues: CASSPGLAGESAYEQYF. The DNA of the CDR3 is TGTGCCAGTAGTCCGGGACTAGCGGGAGAGAGCGCCTACGAGCAGTACTTC.

V gene TRBV30 combines with J gene TRBJ2-2; D may be TRBD2 (5 bases). The CDR3 is 15 amino acids. The germline CDR1 and CDR2 sequences are GTSNPN and SVGIG (reference sequence). Trimming took off 0 bases at V and 0 bases at J, with 8 bases between the two ends. As DNA, the CDR3 is TGTGCCTGGAGTGTGGTGAGGGCGAACACCGGGGAGCTGTTTTTT. Protein sequence: CAWSVVRANTGELFF.

The chain is built from TRBV6-2 or TRBV6-3 and TRBJ1-5; 8 positions match TRBD1. Germline values: CDR1 MNHEY, CDR2 SVGEGT. This CDR3 is 17 amino acids long. Trimming took 4 bases from V and 5 from J; bases not matched to a gene: 13. The CDR3 here is CASSSITGQGLYQPQHF. The CDR3 nucleotides read TGTGCCAGCAGTTCTATCACCGGACAGGGACTTTATCAGCCCCAGCATTTT.

V usage is TRBV28 and J usage is TRBJ1-2; D call uncertain. Trimming shortened V by 5 bases and J by 3 bases, and 19 bases separated the two germline ends. This CDR3 contains 16 residues. Germline CDR1 is MDHEN and CDR2 is SYDVKM. Written as DNA, the CDR3 is TGTGCCAGCAGTACACACCCGGGCAGGCCCTACTATGGCTACACCTTC. Its protein product is CASSTHPGRPYYGYTF.

The chain uses TRBV7-2 and TRBJ1-3; the D gene is possibly TRBD1 (5 bases). CDR1 SGHTA and CDR2 FQGNSA come from the germline V gene. The CDR3 sequence is 14 residues long. Trimming left V 3 bases short and J 4 bases short, with 10 bases between. CDR3 coding DNA: TGTGCCAGCAGCTTTGCAGGGACGGGAAACACCATATATTTT. It specifies CASSFAGTGNTIYF. The whole variable domain, remainder taken from reference TRBV7-2 and TRBJ1-3, is GAGVSQSPSNKVTEKGKDVELRCDPISGHTALYWYRQSLGQGLEFLIYFQGNSAPDKSGLPSDRFSAERTGGSVSTLTIQRTQQEDSAVYLCASSFAGTGNTIYFGEGSWLTVV.

The J gene is TRBJ1-2, the V gene TRBV6-5, with 9 bases identical to TRBD1. The CDR3 sequence is 15 residues long. CDR1 and CDR2 (germline): MNHEY, SVGAGI. J lost 4 bases, V lost 6 bases, and 9 bases had no gene match. CDR3 bases: TGTGCCAGCAGGACGGACAGGGGAGACGTCTATGGCTACACCTTC. Translation gives CASRTDRGDVYGYTF.

The CDR3 here is CASSTGTARSYEQYF. CDR3 sequence (DNA): TGTGCCAGCAGCACCGGGACAGCCCGCTCCTACGAGCAGTACTTC. The chain joins TRBV5-8 to TRBJ2-7, with 7 bases lining up with TRBD1. The CDR3 runs 15 residues. Germline loops: CDR1 SGHTS, CDR2 YDEGEE. V lost 4 bases and J lost 0; bases outside the gene matches: 7.

The chain links TRBV27 to TRBJ2-7; the D call may be TRBD1 or TRBD2 (7 bases each). The CDR3 consists of 17 residues. The ends were cut back, 2 bases at V and 6 bases at J, with 23 bases in the middle. In germline, CDR1 is MNHEY, CDR2 SMNVEV (reference sequence). In DNA, the CDR3 is TGTGCCAGCAGTTTACAATATAGGGGAGGGGGCTTTGTCGAGCAGTACTTC. This sequence encodes CASSLQYRGGGFVEQYF.